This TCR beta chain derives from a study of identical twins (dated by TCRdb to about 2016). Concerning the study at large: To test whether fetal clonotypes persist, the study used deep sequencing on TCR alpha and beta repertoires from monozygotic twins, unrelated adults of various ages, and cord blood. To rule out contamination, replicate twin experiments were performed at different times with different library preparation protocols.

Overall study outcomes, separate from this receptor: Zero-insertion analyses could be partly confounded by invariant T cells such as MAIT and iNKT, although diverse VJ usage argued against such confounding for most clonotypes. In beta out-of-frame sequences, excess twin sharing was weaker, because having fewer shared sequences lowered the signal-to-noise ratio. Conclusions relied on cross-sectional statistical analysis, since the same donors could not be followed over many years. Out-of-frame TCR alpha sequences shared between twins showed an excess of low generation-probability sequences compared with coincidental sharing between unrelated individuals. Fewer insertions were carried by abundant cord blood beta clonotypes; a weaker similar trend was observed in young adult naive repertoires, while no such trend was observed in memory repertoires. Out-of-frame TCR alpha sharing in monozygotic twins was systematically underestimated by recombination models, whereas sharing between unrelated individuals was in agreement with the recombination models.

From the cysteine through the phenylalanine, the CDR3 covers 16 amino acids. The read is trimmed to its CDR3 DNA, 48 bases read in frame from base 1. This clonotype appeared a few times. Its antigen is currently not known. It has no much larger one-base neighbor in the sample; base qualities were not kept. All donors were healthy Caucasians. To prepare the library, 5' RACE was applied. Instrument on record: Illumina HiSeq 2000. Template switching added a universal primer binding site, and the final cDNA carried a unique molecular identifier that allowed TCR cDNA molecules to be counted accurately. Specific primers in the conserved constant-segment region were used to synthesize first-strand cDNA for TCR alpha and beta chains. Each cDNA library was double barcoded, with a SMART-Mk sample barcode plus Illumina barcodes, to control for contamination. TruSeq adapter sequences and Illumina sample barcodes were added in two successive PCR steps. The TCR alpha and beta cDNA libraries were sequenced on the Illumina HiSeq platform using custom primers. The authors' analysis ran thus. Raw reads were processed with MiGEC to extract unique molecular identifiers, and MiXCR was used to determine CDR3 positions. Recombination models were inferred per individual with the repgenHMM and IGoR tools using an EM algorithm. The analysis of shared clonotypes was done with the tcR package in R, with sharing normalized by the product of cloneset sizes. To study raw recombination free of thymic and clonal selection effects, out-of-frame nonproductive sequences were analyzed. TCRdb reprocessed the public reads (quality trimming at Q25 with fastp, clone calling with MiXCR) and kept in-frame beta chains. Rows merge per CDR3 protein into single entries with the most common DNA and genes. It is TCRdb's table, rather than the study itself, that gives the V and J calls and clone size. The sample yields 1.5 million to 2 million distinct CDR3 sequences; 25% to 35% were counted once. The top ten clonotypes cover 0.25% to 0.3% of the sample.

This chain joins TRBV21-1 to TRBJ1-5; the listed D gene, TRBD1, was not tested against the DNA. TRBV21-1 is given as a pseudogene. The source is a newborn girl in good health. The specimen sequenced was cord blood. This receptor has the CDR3 CASNMTEPYSNQPQHF. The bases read TGTGCCAGCAACATGACAGAACCTTATAGCAATCAGCCCCAGCATTTT.